This T cell receptor (beta chain) was retrieved from a study of T cells in Graves' hyperthyroidism and ophthalmopathy. Findings of the study overall: It was a median roughly six months before onset that the model predicted ophthalmopathy.

In the ophthalmopathy cohort, Clinical Activity Score was at least 3, NOSPECS grade at least 4, and duration under 3 months. Thyroid ultrasound, orbital computed tomography, clinical symptoms, and serum thyroxine and TRAb underpinned diagnoses. PBMCs were collected from an approximately 10 ml volume of fresh peripheral blood. From germline, CDR1 is MDHEN and CDR2 SYDVKM. The CDR3 spans 15 residues. Trimming shortened V by 6 bases and J by 4 bases, and 15 bases separated the two germline ends. For this clonotype: The target antigen is unknown.

Using RNA transcripts as the source, TCR beta CDR3 regions were amplified. HTBI primers were employed in a first-round RT-PCR of the TCR CDR3. TCRdb fed the multiplex PCR reads into MiXCR, producing one record per CDR3 protein. The sample records 530,000 or so distinct CDR3 sequences, around 22% being singletons. This rearrangement joins TRBV28 to TRBJ2-2; D is perhaps TRBD1 (6 bases). The sequence derives from a woman younger than 45 with Graves' ophthalmopathy. Sample: blood. The CDR3 spells CASSSSRGGTGELFF. CDR3 in DNA: TGTGCCAGCAGCTCTAGCAGGGGTGGCACCGGGGAGCTGTTTTTT.